Shown below are 13 T cell receptor beta chains from a single sample sequenced in a study of cytomegalovirus exposure and HLA in healthy donors. PCR involved 60 Vbeta and 13 Jbeta primers. Sequencing was performed with immunoSEQ multiplex PCR; in TCRdb, only in-frame clones are kept and a portion is missing. In total, the table holds some 200,000 clones. Sequencing was carried out using PBMCs. All receptors come from a man aged 30 to 39 in good health and CMV-seronegative.

V usage is TRBV6-5 and J usage is TRBJ2-3, with D possibly matching TRBD1 (5 bases). Germline CDR1 is MNHEY and CDR2 is SVGAGI. CDR3 length equals 15 residues. The V end was cut by 0 bases, the J end by 2 bases, with 9 bases between. DNA for the CDR3: TGTGCCAGCAGTTACTCAGACAGCTTCACAGATACGCAGTATTTT. It yields the protein CASSYSDSFTDTQYF.

J is TRBJ1-5 and V is TRBV30; no firm D call. The CDR3 is 14 residues long. Trimming removed 5 bases from V and 0 bases from J, with 11 bases in between. CDR1 and CDR2 (germline): GTSNPN, SVGIG (reference sequence). CDR3: CAWGNYGSNQPQHF. The CDR3 DNA follows: TGTGCCTGGGGCAACTACGGTAGCAATCAGCCCCAGCATTTT.

The DNA of the CDR3 is TGTGCCAGTAGACAGGGACCTGAAAAACTGTTTTTT. Its protein is CASRQGPEKLFF. This chain connects TRBV19 to TRBJ1-4, with TRBD1 as a possible D gene (6 bases). Germline V lookup: CDR1 LNHDA, CDR2 SQIVND (reference sequence). Trimming cost V 6 bases and J 7 bases, with 9 bases left between them. The CDR3 has 12 amino acids.

The chain recombines TRBV28 with TRBJ1-2; TRBD1 matches at 8 bases. CDR1 MDHEN and CDR2 SYDVKM come from the germline V gene. With 5 bases clipped from V and 8 bases from J, the junction kept 7 bases outside the gene matches. The length of the CDR3 is 13 residues. The CDR3 region is CASSLTGVLGYTF. The CDR3 DNA reads TGTGCCAGCAGTCTGACAGGGGTGTTAGGCTACACCTTC.

The chain recombines TRBV7-2 with TRBJ2-5, with D maybe TRBD1 (6 bases). Looked up from germline, CDR1 is SGHTA and CDR2 is FQGNSA. The CDR3 runs to 13 residues. Trimming took off 5 bases at V and 5 bases at J, with 12 bases between the two ends. Here the CDR3 DNA reads TGTGCCAGCAGCCGGGACATGGGGGAGACCCAGTACTTC. This gives the protein CASSRDMGETQYF.

The CDR3 sequence is CASSGRASGKETQYF. DNA of the CDR3: TGTGCCAGCAGTGGAAGGGCTAGCGGTAAAGAGACCCAGTACTTC. The rearrangement links TRBV6-1 to TRBJ2-5, with 7 bases fitting TRBD2. CDR1 and CDR2 from the germline V gene are MNHNS and SASEGT. V lost 4 bases and J lost 3; bases outside the gene matches: 8. The CDR3 covers 15 residues.

The chain is built from TRBV6-5 and TRBJ2-7; no reliable D call. Looked up from germline, CDR1 is MNHEY and CDR2 is SVGAGI. The CDR3 has 15 amino acids. Trimming stripped 0 bases from V and 1 base from J, with 10 bases between. In DNA, the CDR3 is TGTGCCAGCAGTTACTCGGAGCACCCATCCTACGAGCAGTACTTC. Translating it yields CASSYSEHPSYEQYF.

The J gene is TRBJ2-7, the V gene TRBV9, with 14 bases fitting TRBD2. The junction had 13 bases not matched to a gene; V was cut back by 7 bases and J by 7 bases. Per the germline V gene, CDR1 is SGDLS and CDR2 is YYNGEE. The CDR3 covers 16 residues. The CDR3 here is CASGRLAGGPEEEQYF. CDR3 nucleotide sequence: TGTGCCAGCGGACGACTAGCGGGAGGGCCCGAGGAAGAGCAGTACTTC.

The genes are TRBV19 and TRBJ1-3; TRBD1 might be the D (5 bases). V was clipped by 4 bases and J by 0 bases, with 16 bases between them. CDR3 length: 17 amino acids. Germline V gene data show CDR1 as LNHDA and CDR2 as SQIVND (reference sequence). In DNA, the CDR3 is TGTGCCAGTAGTACCGCGGGACGGACCCACTCTGGAAACACCATATATTTT. Translation: CASSTAGRTHSGNTIYF.

The CDR3, as DNA: TGTGCCATAGGCGGACAGGGGCCAAGCTCCTACGAGCAGTACTTC. Protein sequence: CAIGGQGPSSYEQYF. This chain links TRBV19 with TRBJ2-7; 9 positions agree with TRBD1. The ends lost 10 bases at V and 0 bases at J; junction bases unmatched: 10. The CDR3 loop spans 15 amino acids. Germline V lookup: CDR1 LNHDA, CDR2 SQIVND (reference sequence).

The V gene is TRBV19, the J gene TRBJ1-5; TRBD1 is a possible D gene (5 bases). Trimming shortened V by 9 bases and J by 4 bases, and 22 bases separated the two germline ends. Per the germline V gene, CDR1 is LNHDA and CDR2 is SQIVND (reference sequence). This CDR3 has 16 residues. CDR3 in amino acids: CASRSGAVTLNQPQHF. The DNA of the CDR3 is TGTGCCAGCAGGAGTGGGGCAGTGACCCTGAATCAGCCCCAGCATTTT.

J is TRBJ2-5 and V is TRBV9; unclear D gene. Per the germline V gene, CDR1 is SGDLS and CDR2 is YYNGEE. This CDR3 region has 12 residues. Between the trimmed V and J ends, which lost 4 bases and 1 base, there was a span of 5 bases. The CDR3 spells CASSFSQETQYF. CDR3 DNA sequence: TGTGCCAGCAGCTTCTCCCAAGAGACCCAGTACTTC.

The rearrangement joins TRBV30 to TRBJ2-1; TRBD2 matches at 16 bases. Trimming at V came to 8 bases and at J to 9 bases, leaving 13 bases not matched to a gene. Germline values: CDR1 GTSNPN, CDR2 SVGIG (reference sequence). The CDR3 has 16 residues. The DNA for the CDR3 is TGTGCCCTATCGGGGACTAGCGGGAGGGTAGGTGGTGAGCAGTTCTTC. Its translation: CALSGTSGRVGGEQFF.